These 27 T cell receptor beta chains share one sample of origin, sequenced in a study of blood T cells in healthy people across ages. Together with a sample-barcoded 5' primer, a J-beta primer mix was included in a second PCR lasting roughly 6 to 12 cycles. TCRdb processed the 5' RACE reads anew with MiXCR; each CDR3 protein has one entry. The top ten hold approximately 7.9% of the sample, which has fewer than 1.5 million distinct CDR3 sequences, about 40% seen once. Material for sequencing was blood. These receptors were obtained from a woman aged 18-29 years in good health.

The rearrangement joins TRBV20-1 to TRBJ1-5; 8 bases match TRBD1. The CDR3 has 14 residues. The germline gives CDR1 DFQATT, CDR2 SNEGSKA (reference sequence). The junction had 5 bases not matched to a gene; V was cut back by 5 bases and J by 2 bases. In DNA form, the CDR3 reads TGCAGTGCTTCGGGACAGGTGGGCAATCAGCCCCAGCATTTT. The encoded protein is CSASGQVGNQPQHF.

This chain links TRBV21-1 with TRBJ2-7; the tabulated D call, TRBD1, remains unverified against the DNA. TRBV21-1 is labeled a pseudogene. The CDR3 spans 17 residues. The CDR3 sequence: CASSNRFSGQGFYEQYF. CDR3 DNA: TGTGCCAGCAGCAACCGGTTCTCGGGACAGGGGTTCTACGAGCAGTACTTC.

A note on this clonotype: At one of its ends the junction is not consistent with the germline gene, which may arise from a read error. The chain recombines TRBV29-1 with TRBJ2-2; 10 positions agree with TRBD2. Germline CDR1 and CDR2: SQVTM and ANQGSEA. This CDR3 spans 15 amino acids. CDR3 loop: CIGTSARLGTGELFF. The CDR3 DNA is TGTATCGGGACTAGCGCCAGGCTGGGGACCGGGGAGCTGTTTTTT.

This clonotype was seen many times. The chain employs TRBV29-1 and TRBJ1-2; tentatively, D is TRBD1 (6 bases). CDR3 length: 12 residues. In germline, CDR1 is SQVTM, CDR2 ANQGSEA. Trimming removed 1 base at V and 6 bases at J, with 9 bases between. The CDR3 loop is CSVEGGHHGYTF. CDR3 coding DNA: TGCAGCGTTGAAGGGGGGCACCATGGCTACACCTTC.

This sequence joins TRBV7-2 and TRBJ1-5, with D uncertain. CDR3 length: 16 residues. Trimming took 5 bases from V and 3 from J, leaving 17 bases between them. Germline V gene data show CDR1 as SGHTA and CDR2 as FQGNSA. The CDR3 nucleotides read TGTGCCAGCAGCGATCCGTTGCGCGGTTTCAATCAGCCCCAGCATTTT. Protein product: CASSDPLRGFNQPQHF.

This clonotype was detected a few times. The J gene is TRBJ2-1, the V gene TRBV4-1; D unresolved. This CDR3 comprises 14 residues. Per germline, CDR1 MGHRA and CDR2 YSYEKL. V was trimmed by 5 bases and J by 5 bases, leaving 13 bases between them. As DNA, the CDR3 is TGCGCCAGCAGCGCACGACGCAGTAACAATGAGCAGTTCTTC. It encodes CASSARRSNNEQFF.

For the CDR3, the DNA is TGCAGCGTTCCGGGGTATGAGGGGGCTACGGGCTACACCTTC. Protein product: CSVPGYEGATGYTF. This chain connects TRBV29-1 to TRBJ1-2; TRBD1 agrees at 7 bases. The CDR3 is 14 amino acids. V lost 5 bases to trimming and J lost 8 bases; unmatched junction nucleotides: 14. Germline V lookup: CDR1 SQVTM, CDR2 ANQGSEA.

The chain recombines TRBV9 with TRBJ1-4; D perhaps matches TRBD1 (5 bases). V was shortened by 4 bases and J by 8 bases, with 15 bases between the two germline ends. Germline V gives CDR1 SGDLS, CDR2 YYNGEE. CDR3 length equals 14 residues. CDR3 protein: CASSSLGAGEKLFF. The CDR3 nucleotides read TGTGCCAGCAGCTCACTAGGGGCGGGGGAAAAACTGTTTTTT.

CDR3 loop: CASSVVTNEQYF. For the CDR3, the DNA is TGTGCCAGCAGTGTCGTTACGAACGAGCAGTACTTC. The V and J genes are TRBV6-6 and TRBJ2-7; D not resolved. Germline V lookup: CDR1 MNHNY, CDR2 SVGAGI (reference sequence). The CDR3 is 12 amino acids. V was clipped by 5 bases and J by 5 bases, with 10 bases between them.

V gene TRBV12-3 or TRBV12-4 combines with J gene TRBJ2-1; D gene uncertain. This CDR3 comprises 15 residues. Trimming pared 5 bases from V and 3 bases from J, leaving 14 bases between. For the CDR3, the DNA is TGTGCCAGCAGTCCGGGTCTTAACCTCTACAATGAGCAGTTCTTC. This sequence encodes CASSPGLNLYNEQFF.

This chain joins TRBV9 and TRBJ2-7, with D unclear. V was trimmed by 0 bases and J by 2 bases, leaving 12 bases between them. Germline V lookup: CDR1 SGDLS, CDR2 YYNGEE. The CDR3 extends over 15 amino acids. The CDR3: CASSVDPVGTYEQYF. The DNA for the CDR3 is TGTGCCAGCAGCGTAGATCCCGTCGGCACCTACGAGCAGTACTTC.

This sequence joins TRBV3-1 and TRBJ2-1; no definite D call. Judging by the DNA end, TRBJ2-7 fits better; the J call may be wrong. CDR3 size: 15 residues. Germline loops: CDR1 LGHDT, CDR2 YNNKEL (reference sequence). The CDR3 loop reads CASSQPQSSYNEQYF. CDR3 sequence (DNA): TGTGCCAGCAGCCAGCCCCAAAGCTCCTACAATGAGCAGTACTTC.

The chain employs TRBV20-1 and TRBJ2-7, with D tentatively TRBD1 (6 bases). The CDR3 extends over 13 amino acids. With 6 bases removed from V and 4 bases from J, the gap between germline ends came to 16 bases. CDR1 and CDR2 (germline): DFQATT, SNEGSKA (reference sequence). CDR3 nucleotides: TGCAGTGCCACAGACAGGAATGGGTACGAGCAGTACTTC. It specifies CSATDRNGYEQYF.

The chain joins TRBV5-1 to TRBJ1-1; TRBD1 might be the D (5 bases). The CDR3 extends over 15 amino acids. V dropped 0 bases and J dropped 0 bases, with 9 bases sitting between them. The germline V gene encodes CDR1 SGHRS and CDR2 YFSETQ. The CDR3 is CASSLEGTMNTEAFF. The DNA of the CDR3 is TGCGCCAGCAGCTTGGAAGGGACCATGAACACTGAAGCTTTCTTT.

The sample holds a few counts of this clonotype. The V gene is TRBV29-1, the J gene TRBJ2-3, with a tentative D call TRBD2 (6 bases). The length of the CDR3 is 11 residues. Germline V gives CDR1 SQVTM, CDR2 ANQGSEA. Trimming pared 6 bases from V and 8 bases from J, leaving 12 bases between. CDR3 DNA: TGCAGCGTCAACACCGGGGGTACGCAGTATTTT. This translates into CSVNTGGTQYF.

V and J are TRBV7-9 and TRBJ2-5; a weak D match, TRBD1 (6 bases). Germline CDR1 reads SEHNR; CDR2 reads FQNEAQ (reference sequence). V lost 7 bases and J 1 base, leaving 10 bases between the germline ends. This CDR3 has 13 amino acids. CDR3 nucleotides: TGTGCCAGCACGGACAGCTCCCAAGAGACCCAGTACTTC. Translated: CASTDSSQETQYF.

For this clonotype: Compared with germline, one end of the junction differs, possibly owing to a read error. J is TRBJ2-1 and V is TRBV9; tentative D call: TRBD1 (6 bases). Germline CDR1 and CDR2: SGDLS and YYNGEE. The CDR3 sequence is 16 residues long. As DNA, the CDR3 is TGTGCCAGCAGCGTAGTGGGGGCCGCGTCCTACGATGAGCAGTTCTTC. Its translation: CASSVVGAASYDEQFF.

The chain links TRBV2 to TRBJ1-6; D is unclear. CDR3 size: 14 residues. Trimming removed 5 bases at V and 4 bases at J, with 9 bases between. Germline V lookup: CDR1 SNHLY, CDR2 FYNNEI. This CDR3 reads CASSRALYNSPLHF. Here the CDR3 DNA reads TGTGCCAGCAGTCGGGCCTTATATAATTCACCCCTCCACTTT.

The rearrangement joins TRBV29-1 to TRBJ2-3; 9 bases map to TRBD2. With 7 bases clipped from V and 2 bases from J, the junction kept 7 bases outside the gene matches. There are 14 residues in the CDR3. The germline V gene has CDR1 SQVTM and CDR2 ANQGSEA. The CDR3 sequence is CSANSGGITDTQYF. The CDR3 DNA follows: TGCAGCGCTAATAGCGGGGGAATCACAGATACGCAGTATTTT.

The J gene is TRBJ1-1, the V gene TRBV6-5; D unresolved. Deletions cut 2 bases from V and 3 bases from J, with 13 bases between. Germline values: CDR1 MNHEY, CDR2 SVGAGI. The CDR3 extends over 15 amino acids. Written as DNA, the CDR3 is TGTGCCAGCAGTTACACCCCTGGGCAGGACACTGAAGCTTTCTTT. Its protein product is CASSYTPGQDTEAFF.

The chain uses TRBV5-1 and TRBJ2-7; TRBD2 matches at 10 bases. The germline gives CDR1 SGHRS, CDR2 YFSETQ. This CDR3 has 15 residues. V trimming: 2 bases; J trimming: 4 bases; junction bases outside the gene matches: 6. This chain's CDR3 is CASSFSSGGPYEQYF. The CDR3 coding sequence is TGCGCCAGCAGCTTTTCTAGCGGGGGCCCTTACGAGCAGTACTTC.

In this sample, this clonotype turned up a few times. A much larger clone lies a single base off, so this may be a read error. The chain employs TRBV5-1 and TRBJ2-1; TRBD2 might be the D (5 bases). Germline lookup yields CDR1 SGHRS and CDR2 YFSETQ. The CDR3 has 13 residues. Deletions cut 5 bases from V and 13 bases from J, with 19 bases between. CDR3 nucleotides: TGCGCCAGCAGTTCGGGGAAGCGAGAGACCCAGTTCTTC. Amino acid sequence: CASSSGKRETQFF.

Only a few counts were recorded for this clonotype. The rearrangement links TRBV10-3 to TRBJ1-2; D not resolved. Trimming removed 8 bases from V and 4 bases from J, with 14 bases in between. CDR3 length equals 13 residues. The germline V gene encodes CDR1 ENHRY and CDR2 SYGVKD. This CDR3 is CAISEGFGYGYTF. DNA for the CDR3: TGTGCCATCTCAGAGGGATTTGGCTATGGCTACACCTTC.

In regard to this clonotype: Since a much larger clone is just one base distant, this may be a read error. This chain links TRBV12-3 or TRBV12-4 with TRBJ2-5, with 14 bases identical to TRBD2. The CDR3 extends over 15 amino acids. Trimming at V came to 8 bases and at J to 11 bases, leaving 13 bases not matched to a gene. The DNA for the CDR3 is TGTGCCAGCGGGGGACTAGCGGGAGTTAACAATGAGCAGTACTTC. Its translation: CASGGLAGVNNEQYF.

The chain has TRBV9 and TRBJ2-5, with TRBD1 matching over 7 bases. The last part of the DNA fits TRBJ2-7 better; the J call may be wrong. The CDR3 length is 15 residues. CDR1 and CDR2 (germline): SGDLS, YYNGEE. DNA of the CDR3: TGTGCCAGCAGCGTAGGGGACAGCGGACTCTACGAGCAGTACTTC. It is translated as CASSVGDSGLYEQYF.

The rearrangement links TRBV6-2 or TRBV6-3 to TRBJ2-1; 13 positions agree with TRBD2. CDR1 MNHEY and CDR2 SVGEGT come from the germline V gene. There are 14 residues in the CDR3. V gave up 0 bases and J gave up 14 bases; unmatched junction bases: 4. The CDR3 DNA reads as TGTGCCAGCAGTTACTCACTAGCGGGAGGGCCGGAGTTCTTC. It encodes CASSYSLAGGPEFF.

The genes are TRBV12-5 and TRBJ1-5; D ambiguous. CDR1 is LGHNT and CDR2 is FRNRAP in the germline V gene. The CDR3 sequence is 13 residues long. Deletions cut 5 bases from V and 9 bases from J, with 14 bases between. The CDR3 DNA sequence: TGTGCTAGTGGTACAAACACGGCGGGGCCCCAGCATTTT. It translates to CASGTNTAGPQHF.